This paragraph covers one T cell receptor (beta chain) sequence. Its target is not known. These data are taken from a study of T-cell memory formation after mild COVID-19. At the level of the study: Most TCR clusters belonged to a single donor.

Study-level findings and limits: Second-wave clones reaching peak frequency on day 37 lacked confirmed SARS-CoV-2 specificity.

The TCR alpha and TCR beta cDNA libraries, bearing sample barcodes and UMIs, were generated by 5'RACE using constant-segment primers. MiXCR, run by TCRdb on the 5' RACE reads, gives a single entry per CDR3 protein. Of about 470,000 distinct CDR3 sequences listed, about 20% were seen once; the top ten hold 9% to 15%. J gave up 4 bases and V 3 bases, and 7 bases lay outside the gene matches. This CDR3 has 15 amino acids. Germline V lookup: CDR1 SGHNT, CDR2 YYREEE (reference sequence). This chain uses TRBV5-4 with TRBJ2-7; the match to TRBD2 covers 10 bases. The sample was PBMCs or a T cell subset sorted from them (not recorded which). This sequence was found in an adult woman who had mild COVID-19 (a few samples of this study predate the infection). Cell type and time point are not known. CDR3 amino acids: CASSSRTSGFYEQYF. CDR3 coding DNA: TGTGCCAGCAGCTCACGGACTAGCGGATTTTACGAGCAGTACTTC.